Each of the 8 T cell receptor beta chains below was sequenced from the same sample in a study of cytomegalovirus exposure and HLA in healthy donors. It was with 60 Vbeta and 13 Jbeta primers that the PCR ran. Assay: immunoSEQ multiplex PCR; the TCRdb copy retains only in-frame clones and omits some. The data hold more than 85,000 clones, with 75% to 90% observed a single time. Sequenced input: PBMCs. These TCRs come from a man aged 35-49 years in good health and CMV-seronegative.

The chain links TRBV25-1 to TRBJ1-3; TRBD1 might be the D (5 bases). CDR3 length equals 16 residues. V gave up 4 bases and J gave up 0 bases, with 13 bases separating them. Germline V gene lookup returns CDR1 MGHDK and CDR2 SYGVNS. The chain's CDR3 is CASSVSRVSSGNTIYF. CDR3 DNA: TGTGCCAGCAGTGTCTCCAGGGTGAGCTCTGGAAACACCATATATTTT.

The DNA for the CDR3 is TGTGCCAGCAGCCCTAGTTACGCTGATGGTTCACCCCTCCACTTT. Residues: CASSPSYADGSPLHF. The V and J genes are TRBV5-4 and TRBJ1-6; no clear D. The CDR3 is 15 residues long. Germline V gives CDR1 SGHNT, CDR2 YYREEE (reference sequence). V lost 4 bases, J lost 9 bases, and 17 bases lay in between.

The chain uses TRBV7-3 and TRBJ2-3, with 12 bases that match TRBD2. CDR1 and CDR2 from the germline V gene are SGHTA and FQGTGA. With 4 bases clipped from V and 6 bases from J, the junction kept 5 bases outside the gene matches. CDR3 length: 15 amino acids. The chain's CDR3 is CASSSSGGASDTQYF. The DNA of the CDR3 is TGTGCCAGCAGCTCTAGCGGGGGGGCCTCTGATACGCAGTATTTT.

CDR3 sequence: CASSLGGGSRYEQYF. As DNA, the CDR3 is TGTGCCAGCAGCTTAGGGGGAGGTTCTCGGTACGAGCAGTACTTC. The chain recombines TRBV7-8 with TRBJ2-5, with D possibly being TRBD2 (6 bases). The assigned J gene may be wrong: the sequence end matches TRBJ2-7 better. CDR1 and CDR2 from the germline V gene are SGHVS and FQNEAQ. This CDR3 has 15 amino acids.

The V gene is TRBV20-1, the J gene TRBJ1-1; D is ambiguous. The CDR3 spans 10 residues. Trimming shortened V by 3 bases and J by 10 bases, and 9 bases separated the two germline ends. The V gene's germline CDR1 is DFQATT and CDR2 SNEGSKA (reference sequence). The CDR3 is CSASLVGAFF. The CDR3 nucleotides are TGCAGTGCTAGTCTAGTTGGAGCTTTCTTT.

This chain joins TRBV5-4 and TRBJ2-7; 10 bases fit TRBD1. The CDR3 loop spans 14 amino acids. The junction had 4 bases not matched to a gene; V was cut back by 4 bases and J by 3 bases. The germline V gene encodes CDR1 SGHNT and CDR2 YYREEE (reference sequence). The CDR3 DNA is TGTGCCAGCAGCCTGGGACAGGGGTACTACGAGCAGTACTTC. Its protein product is CASSLGQGYYEQYF.

The chain links TRBV5-4 to TRBJ1-4; D may be TRBD1 (5 bases). CDR3 size: 15 residues. CDR1 and CDR2 (germline): SGHNT, YYREEE (reference sequence). Trimming stripped 0 bases from V and 4 bases from J, with 10 bases between. CDR3 region: CASSLGPGDNEKLFF. The CDR3 DNA follows: TGTGCCAGCAGCTTGGGGCCGGGGGATAATGAAAAACTGTTTTTT.

Note on this clone: One junction end disagrees with the germline gene, perhaps due to a read error. The chain carries TRBV7-9 and TRBJ2-7, with TRBD2 identical over 11 bases. The CDR3 totals 15 residues. Looked up from germline, CDR1 is SEHNR and CDR2 is FQNEAQ (reference sequence). The CDR3 is CSSSFSGGETYEQYF. The DNA of the CDR3 is TGTTCCAGCAGCTTTAGCGGGGGGGAGACCTACGAGCAGTACTTC.